This note documents a single T cell receptor beta chain sequence. This clone came up once. What antigen it recognizes has not been identified. No much larger clone is present one base from it, and per-base qualities are unavailable. TCRbeta CDR3 regions were amplified from genomic DNA by means of the immunoSEQ Assay, a bias-controlled multiplex PCR. As for the authors' bioinformatics: The number of nucleated cells in each sample was estimated from the amplification of reference gene primers within the assay. Sequence reads were collapsed and filtered to measure the absolute abundance of every unique TCRbeta CDR3 rearrangement. For each sample, productive Simpson clonality was calculated as the square root of Simpson's diversity index across productive rearrangements. TCRdb re-hosts the immuneACCESS table, in-frame sequences only. Its copies lack some clones; in the studies checked, an unresolved V gene accounts for under half of them, and the cause for the rest is not known. That table is the source of V, J and clone size, and D and trimming were worked out from the DNA. The sample yields over 200,000 clones; nearly 90% were counted once. The ten top clones hold more than 12% of the sample.

Enrolling through a virtual design, the prospective study's participants ranged in age from roughly 18 to 89 years and lived across more than 20 United States geographic areas. Cohort assignment in the prospective study relied on participant-reported clinical history from a screening survey and a study questionnaire. Exposed participants were defined as having been in contact with someone with a PCR-confirmed or clinician-diagnosed COVID-19 case within 2 weeks of study entry. In the prospective study, whole blood, serum and a nasopharyngeal or oropharyngeal swab were collected from each participant by mobile phlebotomists. Additional blood draws and questionnaires over an approximately 2-month period could optionally be provided by prospective study participants. Prospective study blood samples were shipped either frozen or at room temperature before DNA extraction. Trimming costs V 3 bases and J 5 bases, and their ends lie 11 bases apart. The CDR3 covers 13 residues, taking in both the cysteine and the phenylalanine. Of all the DNA, just the CDR3 is kept, 39 bases in frame from base 1. Via the germline V gene, CDR1 is SGDLS and CDR2 YYNGEE.

This sample was included in a study of blood T cell repertoires in COVID-19 (dated by TCRdb to 2018 to 2020). Looking at the study overall: Samples from collaborators originated in the United States, Italy and Spain and spanned both the acute and convalescent phases of COVID-19. The material from the prospective study consisted of cDNA or gDNA derived from T cells, B-cell-depleted T cells, or PBMCs. Deeply sampled blood TCRbeta repertoires from subjects exposed to, actively infected with, or recovered from COVID-19 were included in the dataset. A freely available public database, intended as a resource for researchers studying the immune response to SARS-CoV-2, is where the repertoires were released. Samples came from the ongoing ImmuneRACE study (first 160 participants) plus 1,254 subjects from 6 global collaborators. Nearly every sample came with metadata listing a de-identified subject ID, COVID-19 status, age in years and sex. Where HLA class I and class II types were available, the types were taken from metadata supplied by the sample provider, not from assay-based typing. Paper-wide results and their limitations: Clinical and demographic metadata were provided uncurated, with the amount varying by source and participant.

The V gene is TRBV9 and the J gene is TRBJ1-1; the D gene remains uncertain. Sequencing was done on a sample of PBMCs or T cells enriched from blood (not recorded which). The sequence was obtained from a man under 40 who had been exposed to COVID-19. The CDR3 region has the sequence CASSASGWTEAFF. The base sequence is TGTGCCAGCAGCGCCTCGGGTTGGACTGAAGCTTTCTTT.